These T cell receptor beta chains were read from a single sample in a study of blood T cell repertoires in COVID-19. Generated by immunoSEQ multiplex PCR, the TCRdb table keeps only in-frame clones and is missing some. The sample has around 460,000 clones; around 90% are singletons. The specimen sequenced was peripheral blood. These receptors all stem from a man aged 18-30 years with COVID-19, enrolled during active disease. The CDR3 runs from the conserved cysteine through the conserved F or W. Fields, in order: V gene, D gene, clone size, J gene, CDR3 protein, CDR3 DNA. The D gene is left open where the match is weak. The size field is filled for only some rows; it gives once, few, many or a size class.

TRBV30	NA	NA	TRBJ1-5	CAWSRGGGSPQHF	TGTGCCTGGAGTCGGGGGGGTGGGTCGCCCCAGCATTTT
TRBV7-3	TRBD2	NA	TRBJ2-7	CASSTSGSSSEQYF	TGTGCCAGCAGCACTAGCGGGAGCTCCTCCGAGCAGTACTTC
TRBV19	TRBD2	NA	TRBJ2-1	CASSIGLAGGNEQFF	TGTGCCAGTAGTATCGGACTAGCGGGAGGCAATGAGCAGTTCTTC
TRBV14	NA	NA	TRBJ1-2	CASSQDLGQGFYGYTF	TGTGCCAGCAGCCAAGATCTCGGGCAGGGGTTCTATGGCTACACCTTC
TRBV18	TRBD2	NA	TRBJ2-5	CASSPLGLAPRETQYF	TGTGCCAGCTCACCACTCGGACTAGCCCCGAGAGAGACCCAGTACTTC
TRBV19	TRBD1	NA	TRBJ1-5	CASSIGTAYQPQHF	TGTGCCAGTAGTATTGGGACAGCCTATCAGCCCCAGCATTTT
TRBV7-9	NA	NA	TRBJ2-1	CASSLETGAPARQFF	TGTGCCAGCAGCTTAGAGACAGGCGCGCCGGCACGGCAGTTCTTC
TRBV7-9	NA	NA	TRBJ2-5	CASSLGRQETQYF	TGTGCCAGCAGCTTGGGCAGGCAAGAGACCCAGTACTTC
TRBV24-1	TRBD2	NA	TRBJ2-3	CATSDTSGLAGATDTQYF	TGTGCCACCAGTGATACGTCGGGACTAGCGGGAGCCACAGATACGCAGTATTTT
TRBV19	NA	NA	TRBJ1-1	CASSIDRGTEAFF	TGTGCCAGTAGTATAGACAGGGGCACTGAAGCTTTCTTT
TRBV29-1	TRBD1	NA	TRBJ1-1	CSATGQMNTEAFF	TGCAGCGCTACGGGACAGATGAACACTGAAGCTTTCTTT
TRBV6-5	NA	NA	TRBJ1-5	CASSYKGGPNQPQHF	TGTGCCAGCAGTTACAAGGGAGGCCCCAATCAGCCCCAGCATTTT
TRBV9	TRBD2	NA	TRBJ2-1	CASSVVPSGSAGRAYNEQFF	TGTGCCAGCAGCGTAGTTCCCAGCGGGAGTGCAGGGAGGGCCTACAATGAGCAGTTCTTC
TRBV11-2	NA	NA	TRBJ1-6	CASSQRTERVSSPLHF	TGTGCCAGCAGCCAACGGACAGAGCGTGTTAGTTCACCCCTCCACTTT
TRBV18	NA	NA	TRBJ1-1	CASSPARDTEAFF	TGTGCCAGCTCTCCCGCACGAGACACTGAAGCTTTCTTT
TRBV24-1	TRBD1	NA	TRBJ2-1	CATSDSAGGLDEQFF	TGTGCCACCAGTGATTCGGCAGGGGGCCTCGATGAGCAGTTCTTC
TRBV3-1/TRBV3-2	TRBD1	NA	TRBJ1-2	CASRQGVKTGYTF	TGTGCCTCCCGACAGGGGGTTAAGACTGGCTACACCTTC
TRBV12-5	NA	NA	TRBJ1-1	CASGLEANTEAFF	TGTGCTAGTGGTTTGGAAGCGAACACTGAAGCTTTCTTT
TRBV29-1	NA	few	TRBJ1-2	CSVDKVTAPDYGYTF	TGCAGCGTTGATAAGGTGACAGCCCCCGACTATGGCTACACCTTC
TRBV29-1	NA	NA	TRBJ2-7	CSVETGWTYEQYF	TGCAGCGTTGAAACAGGGTGGACCTACGAGCAGTACTTC
TRBV6-5	TRBD1	NA	TRBJ2-7	CASSNRDRDGEQYF	TGTGCCAGCAGTAATAGGGACAGGGACGGCGAGCAGTACTTC
TRBV7-9	TRBD2	NA	TRBJ2-1	CASSVLAGLGNEQFF	TGTGCCAGCAGCGTCCTAGCGGGCCTGGGGAATGAGCAGTTCTTC
TRBV15	TRBD2	NA	TRBJ2-7	CATSSREGAYEQYF	TGTGCCACCAGCTCCCGGGAGGGGGCCTACGAGCAGTACTTC
TRBV30	NA	NA	TRBJ2-7	CAWTEGGPLEVYF	TGTGCCTGGACGGAGGGAGGCCCCCTTGAAGTATACTTC
TRBV18	NA	once	TRBJ2-6	CASSPSSSSGANVLTF	TGTGCCAGCTCACCATCGTCCAGCTCTGGGGCCAACGTCCTGACTTTC
TRBV4-2	TRBD1	NA	TRBJ1-1	CASSQTDRGGTEAFF	TGTGCCAGCAGCCAAACGGACAGGGGAGGCACTGAAGCTTTCTTT
TRBV11-3	TRBD1	NA	TRBJ2-6	CASSTTGAGGANVLTF	TGTGCCAGCAGCACGACAGGGGCCGGCGGGGCCAACGTCCTGACTTTC
TRBV12-3/TRBV12-4	NA	NA	TRBJ2-7	CASSPLGQEQYF	TGTGCCAGCAGTCCATTAGGACAAGAGCAGTACTTC
TRBV20-1	NA	NA	TRBJ2-1	CSASRGTYNEQFF	TGCAGTGCTAGTCGGGGGACTTACAATGAGCAGTTCTTC
TRBV6-5	TRBD1	NA	TRBJ1-6	CASRHRGRNSPLHF	TGTGCCAGCAGACACAGGGGGAGGAATTCACCCCTCCACTTT
TRBV5-6	NA	NA	TRBJ2-1	CASSLLFNEQFF	TGTGCCAGCAGCCTCCTTTTCAATGAGCAGTTCTTC
TRBV2	TRBD2	NA	TRBJ2-5	CASMSGLAGRRTQYF	TGTGCCAGCATGTCGGGACTAGCGGGGAGGAGGACCCAGTACTTC
TRBV5-6	TRBD2	NA	TRBJ2-3	CASSLGSGYTQYF	TGTGCCAGCAGCTTGGGTAGCGGGTATACGCAGTATTTT
TRBV7-3	NA	NA	TRBJ2-7	CASSPTSGMHEQYF	TGTGCCAGCAGCCCAACTTCAGGGATGCACGAGCAGTACTTC
TRBV4-1	TRBD1	NA	TRBJ2-1	CASSQEPYRGRDNEQFF	TGCGCCAGCAGCCAAGAGCCGTACAGGGGAAGAGACAATGAGCAGTTCTTC
TRBV21-1	NA	NA	TRBJ2-7	CASILEPGLDSYEQYF	TGTGCCAGCATTCTAGAACCGGGACTAGACTCCTACGAGCAGTACTTC
TRBV30	NA	NA	TRBJ2-1	CAWSHTGFEQFF	TGTGCCTGGAGCCATACGGGGTTCGAGCAGTTCTTC
TRBV9	NA	NA	TRBJ2-5	CASSVAGGETQYF	TGTGCCAGCAGCGTGGCCGGCGGTGAGACCCAGTACTTC
TRBV3-1/TRBV3-2	NA	NA	TRBJ2-1	CASSQDHPSVFYNEQFF	TGTGCCAGCAGCCAAGACCACCCTAGCGTTTTCTACAATGAGCAGTTCTTC
TRBV18	TRBD2	NA	TRBJ2-1	CASSPPGLPYNEQFF	TGTGCCAGCTCACCACCGGGACTACCCTACAATGAGCAGTTCTTC
TRBV6-5	TRBD2	NA	TRBJ2-1	CASSYLEGSGSSTQFF	TGTGCCAGCAGTTACCTCGAGGGTAGCGGGAGCTCAACGCAGTTCTTC
TRBV11-3	TRBD2	NA	TRBJ2-7	CASSLDEAGVDEQYF	TGTGCCAGCAGCTTAGACGAAGCGGGAGTCGACGAGCAGTACTTC
TRBV18	TRBD1	NA	TRBJ1-5	CASSPGTGGLSQPQHF	TGTGCCAGCTCACCGGGGACAGGGGGTTTATCTCAGCCCCAGCATTTT
TRBV19	TRBD2	NA	TRBJ2-1	CASSIDSGRVNEQFF	TGTGCCAGTAGTATAGATAGCGGGAGGGTCAATGAGCAGTTCTTC